Described below is a single TCR beta chain sequence and its context. CDR3 length: 15 residues. The J segment lost 4 bases and the V segment lost 5 bases, leaving 7 bases of the junction unmatched. Germline loops: CDR1 SGHRS, CDR2 YFSETQ. Libraries were prepared by immunoSEQ multiplex PCR; TCRdb keeps only in-frame clonotypes and omits some of them. Here the sample spans 80,000 or so clones, about 73% being singletons. These data are taken from a study of memory CD4+ T cells and cytomegalovirus serostatus. Single viable CD3+CD4+CD8-CD45RO+ cells were sorted as the memory CD4+ T cells. V and J are TRBV5-1 and TRBJ2-2; TRBD1 matches at 8 bases. This receptor was taken from an adult in good health and CMV-seropositive. The sequenced sample consisted of memory CD4+ T cells from blood. CDR3 in DNA: TGCGCCAGCAGGGACAGGGCCGATAGCACCGGGGAGCTGTTTTTT. Translated: CASRDRADSTGELFF.